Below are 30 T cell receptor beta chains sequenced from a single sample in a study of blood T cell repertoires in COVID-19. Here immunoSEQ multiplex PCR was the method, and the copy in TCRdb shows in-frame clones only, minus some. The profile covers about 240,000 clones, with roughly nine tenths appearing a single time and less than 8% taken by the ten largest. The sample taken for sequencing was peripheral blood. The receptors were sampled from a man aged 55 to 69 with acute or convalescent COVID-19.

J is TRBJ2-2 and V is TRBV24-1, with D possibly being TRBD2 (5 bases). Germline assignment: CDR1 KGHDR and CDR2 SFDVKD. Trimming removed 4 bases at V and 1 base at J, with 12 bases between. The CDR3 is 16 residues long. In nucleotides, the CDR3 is TGTGCCACCAGTGACATTCGGGGTCGGAACACCGGGGAGCTGTTTTTT. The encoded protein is CATSDIRGRNTGELFF.

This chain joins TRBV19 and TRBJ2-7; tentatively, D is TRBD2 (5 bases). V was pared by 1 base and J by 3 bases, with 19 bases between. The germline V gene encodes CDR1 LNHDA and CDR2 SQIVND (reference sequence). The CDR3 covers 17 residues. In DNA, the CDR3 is TGTGCCAGTAGTATAGGGGGAGTGACGGGCAAAAACTACGAGCAGTACTTC. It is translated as CASSIGGVTGKNYEQYF.

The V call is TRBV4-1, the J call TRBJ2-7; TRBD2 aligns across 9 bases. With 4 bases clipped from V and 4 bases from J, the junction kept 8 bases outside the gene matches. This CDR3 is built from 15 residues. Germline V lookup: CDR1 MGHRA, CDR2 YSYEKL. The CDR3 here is CASSPGPSGNYEQYF. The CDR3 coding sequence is TGCGCCAGCAGCCCAGGTCCTAGCGGGAATTACGAGCAGTACTTC.

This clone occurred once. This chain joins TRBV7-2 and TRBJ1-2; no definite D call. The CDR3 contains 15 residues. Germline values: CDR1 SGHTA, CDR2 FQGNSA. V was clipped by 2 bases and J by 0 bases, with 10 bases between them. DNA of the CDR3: TGTGCCAGCAGCTTAAGGATGGACTCTAACTATGGCTACACCTTC. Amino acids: CASSLRMDSNYGYTF.

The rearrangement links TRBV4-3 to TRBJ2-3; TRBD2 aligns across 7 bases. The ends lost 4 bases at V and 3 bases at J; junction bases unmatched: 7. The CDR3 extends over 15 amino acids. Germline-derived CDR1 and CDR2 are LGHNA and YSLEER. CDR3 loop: CASSRQREGTDTQYF. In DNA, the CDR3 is TGCGCCAGCAGCCGACAGCGGGAAGGGACAGATACGCAGTATTTT.

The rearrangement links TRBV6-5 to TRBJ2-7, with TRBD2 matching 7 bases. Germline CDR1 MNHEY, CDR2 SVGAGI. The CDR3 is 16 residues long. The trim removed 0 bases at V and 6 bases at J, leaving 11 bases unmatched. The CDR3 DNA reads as TGTGCCAGCAGTTACTCGGGCGGGAGTGTTTCAGTCGAGCAGTACTTC. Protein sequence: CASSYSGGSVSVEQYF.

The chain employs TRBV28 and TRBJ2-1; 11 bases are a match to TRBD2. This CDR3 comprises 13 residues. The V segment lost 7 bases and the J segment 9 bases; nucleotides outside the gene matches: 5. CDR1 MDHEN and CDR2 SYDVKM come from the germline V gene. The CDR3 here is CASTLAGDIEQFF. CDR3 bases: TGTGCCAGCACACTAGCGGGAGATATTGAGCAGTTCTTC. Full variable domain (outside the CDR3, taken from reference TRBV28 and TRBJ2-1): DVKVTQSSRYLVKRTGEKVFLECVQDMDHENMFWYRQDPGLGLRLIYFSYDVKMKEKGDIPEGYSVSREKKERFSLILESASTNQTSMYLCASTLAGDIEQFFGPGTRLTVL.

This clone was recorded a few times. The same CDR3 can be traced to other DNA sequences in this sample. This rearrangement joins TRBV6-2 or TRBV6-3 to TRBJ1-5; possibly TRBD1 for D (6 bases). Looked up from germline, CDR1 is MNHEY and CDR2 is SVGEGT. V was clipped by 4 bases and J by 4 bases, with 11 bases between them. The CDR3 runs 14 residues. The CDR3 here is CASSSTGTNQPQHF. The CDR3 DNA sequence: TGTGCCAGCAGTTCGACAGGCACAAATCAGCCCCAGCATTTT.

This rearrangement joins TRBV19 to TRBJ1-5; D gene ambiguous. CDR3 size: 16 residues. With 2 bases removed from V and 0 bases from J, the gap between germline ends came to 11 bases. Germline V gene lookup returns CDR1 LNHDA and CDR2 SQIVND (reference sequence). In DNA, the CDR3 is TGTGCCAGTAGTATATTAGAGAGGGCTAGCAATCAGCCCCAGCATTTT. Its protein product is CASSILERASNQPQHF.

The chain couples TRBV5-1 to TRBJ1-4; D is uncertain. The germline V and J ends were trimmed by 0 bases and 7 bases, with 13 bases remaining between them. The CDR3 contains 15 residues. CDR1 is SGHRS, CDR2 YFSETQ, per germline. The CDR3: CASSLASARGEKLFF. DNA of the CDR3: TGCGCCAGCAGCTTGGCCTCTGCACGGGGTGAAAAACTGTTTTTT. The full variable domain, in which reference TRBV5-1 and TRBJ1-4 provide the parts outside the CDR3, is KAGVTQTPRYLIKTRGQQVTLSCSPISGHRSVSWYQQTPGQGLQFLFEYFSETQRNKGNFPGRFSGRQFSNSRSEMNVSTLELGDSALYLCASSLASARGEKLFFGSGTQLSVL.

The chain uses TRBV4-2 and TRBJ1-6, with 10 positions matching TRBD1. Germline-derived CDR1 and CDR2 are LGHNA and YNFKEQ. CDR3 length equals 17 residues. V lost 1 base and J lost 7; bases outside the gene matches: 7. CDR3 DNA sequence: TGTGCCAGCAGCCAAGTAACCCCGACAGGGGGCAATTCACCCCTCCACTTT. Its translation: CASSQVTPTGGNSPLHF.

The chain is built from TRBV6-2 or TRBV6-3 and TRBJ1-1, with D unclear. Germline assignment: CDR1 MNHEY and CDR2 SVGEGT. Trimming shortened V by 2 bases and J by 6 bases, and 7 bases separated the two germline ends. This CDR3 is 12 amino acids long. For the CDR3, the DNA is TGTGCCAGCAGTTACAGTCTATCTGAAGCTTTCTTT. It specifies CASSYSLSEAFF.

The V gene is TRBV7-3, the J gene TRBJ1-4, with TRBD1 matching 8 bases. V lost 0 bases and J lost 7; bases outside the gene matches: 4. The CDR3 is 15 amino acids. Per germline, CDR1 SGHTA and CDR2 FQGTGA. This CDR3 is CASSLTGRGLEKLFF. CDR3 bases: TGTGCCAGCAGCTTAACGGGCAGGGGGCTTGAAAAACTGTTTTTT.

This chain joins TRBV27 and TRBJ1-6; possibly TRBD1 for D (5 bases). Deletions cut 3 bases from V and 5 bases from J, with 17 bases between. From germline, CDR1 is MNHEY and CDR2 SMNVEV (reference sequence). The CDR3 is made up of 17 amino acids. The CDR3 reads CASSFGRGAGNNSPLHF. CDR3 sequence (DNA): TGTGCCAGCAGTTTCGGGAGGGGCGCGGGGAATAATTCACCCCTCCACTTT.

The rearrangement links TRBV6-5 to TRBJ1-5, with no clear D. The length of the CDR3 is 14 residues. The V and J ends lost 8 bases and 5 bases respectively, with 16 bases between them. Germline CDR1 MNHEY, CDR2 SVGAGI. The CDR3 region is CASGRGGSDQPQHF. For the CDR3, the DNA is TGTGCCAGCGGCAGAGGAGGGTCGGATCAGCCCCAGCATTTT.

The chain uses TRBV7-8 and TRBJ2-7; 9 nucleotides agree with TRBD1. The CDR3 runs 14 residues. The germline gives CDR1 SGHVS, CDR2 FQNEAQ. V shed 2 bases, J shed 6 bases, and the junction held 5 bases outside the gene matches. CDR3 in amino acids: CASSLNRGHLEQYF. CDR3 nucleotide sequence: TGTGCCAGCAGCTTAAACAGGGGGCATCTCGAGCAGTACTTC. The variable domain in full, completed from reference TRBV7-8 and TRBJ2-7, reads GAGVSQSPRYKVAKRGQDVALRCDPISGHVSLFWYQQALGQGPEFLTYFQNEAQLDKSGLPSDRFFAERPEGSVSTLKIQRTQQEDSAVYLCASSLNRGHLEQYFGPGTRLTVT.

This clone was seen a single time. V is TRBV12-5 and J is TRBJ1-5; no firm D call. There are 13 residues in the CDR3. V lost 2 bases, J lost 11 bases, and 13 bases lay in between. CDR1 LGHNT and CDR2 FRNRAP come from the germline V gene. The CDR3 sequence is CASGLQGDSSQHF. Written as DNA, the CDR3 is TGTGCTAGTGGTTTGCAAGGAGATTCGTCCCAGCATTTT.

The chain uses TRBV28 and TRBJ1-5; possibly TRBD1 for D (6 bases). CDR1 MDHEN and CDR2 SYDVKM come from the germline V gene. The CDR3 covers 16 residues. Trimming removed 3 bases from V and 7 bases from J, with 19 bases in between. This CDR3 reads CASSFQKGGREQPQHF. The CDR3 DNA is TGTGCCAGCAGTTTTCAAAAGGGGGGGCGAGAACAGCCCCAGCATTTT.

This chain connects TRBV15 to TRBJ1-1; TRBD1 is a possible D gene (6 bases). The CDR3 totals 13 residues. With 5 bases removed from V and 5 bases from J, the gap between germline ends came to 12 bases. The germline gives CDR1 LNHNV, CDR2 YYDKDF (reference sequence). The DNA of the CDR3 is TGTGCCACCAGCGCTACAGGGCAAACTGAAGCTTTCTTT. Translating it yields CATSATGQTEAFF.

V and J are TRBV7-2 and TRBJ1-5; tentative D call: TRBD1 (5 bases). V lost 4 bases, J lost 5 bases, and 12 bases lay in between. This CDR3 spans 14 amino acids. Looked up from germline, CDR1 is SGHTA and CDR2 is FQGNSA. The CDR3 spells CASSSEVGHQPQHF. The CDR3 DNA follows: TGTGCCAGCAGCTCCGAGGTGGGGCATCAGCCCCAGCATTTT.

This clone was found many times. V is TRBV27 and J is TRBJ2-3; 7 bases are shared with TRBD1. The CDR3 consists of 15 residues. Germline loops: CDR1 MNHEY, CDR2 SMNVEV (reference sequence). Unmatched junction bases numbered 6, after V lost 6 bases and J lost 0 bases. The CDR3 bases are TGTGCCAGCAGCGAAGACAGGGTCAGCACAGATACGCAGTATTTT. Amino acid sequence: CASSEDRVSTDTQYF.

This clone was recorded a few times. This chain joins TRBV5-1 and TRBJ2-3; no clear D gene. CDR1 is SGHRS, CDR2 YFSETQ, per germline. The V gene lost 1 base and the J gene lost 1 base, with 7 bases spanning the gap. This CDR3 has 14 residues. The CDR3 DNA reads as TGCGCCAGCAGCTTGTGGCAGGGCACAGATACGCAGTATTTT. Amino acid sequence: CASSLWQGTDTQYF.

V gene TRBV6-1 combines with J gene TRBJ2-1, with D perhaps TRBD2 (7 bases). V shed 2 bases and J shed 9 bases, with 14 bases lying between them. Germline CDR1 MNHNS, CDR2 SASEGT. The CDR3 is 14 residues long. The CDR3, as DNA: TGTGCCAGCAGTGAATCGGGGGGCCCTCGTGAGCAGTTCTTC. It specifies CASSESGGPREQFF.

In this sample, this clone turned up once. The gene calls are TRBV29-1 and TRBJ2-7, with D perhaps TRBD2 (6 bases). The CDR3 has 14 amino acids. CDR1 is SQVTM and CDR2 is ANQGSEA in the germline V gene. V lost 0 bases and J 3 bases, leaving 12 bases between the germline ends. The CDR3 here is CSVEDGSGYYEQYF. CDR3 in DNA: TGCAGCGTTGAAGATGGTAGCGGATACTACGAGCAGTACTTC.

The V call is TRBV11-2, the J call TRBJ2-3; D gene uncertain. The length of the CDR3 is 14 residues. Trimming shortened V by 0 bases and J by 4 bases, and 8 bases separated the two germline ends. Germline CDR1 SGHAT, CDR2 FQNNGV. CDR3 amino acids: CASSLDLFPDTQYF. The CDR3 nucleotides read TGTGCCAGCAGCTTAGATCTATTCCCAGATACGCAGTATTTT.

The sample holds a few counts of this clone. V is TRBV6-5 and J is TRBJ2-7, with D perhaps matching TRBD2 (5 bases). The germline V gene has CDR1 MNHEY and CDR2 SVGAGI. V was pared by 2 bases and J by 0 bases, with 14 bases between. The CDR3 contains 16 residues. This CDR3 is CASSYGQRMSSYEQYF. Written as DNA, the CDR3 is TGTGCCAGCAGTTACGGCCAGCGGATGAGCTCCTACGAGCAGTACTTC.

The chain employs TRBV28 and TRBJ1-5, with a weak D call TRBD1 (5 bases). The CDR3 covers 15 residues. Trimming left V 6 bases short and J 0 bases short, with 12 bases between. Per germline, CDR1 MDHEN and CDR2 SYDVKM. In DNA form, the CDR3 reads TGTGCCAGCAGGACGTCGACAGCTAGCAATCAGCCCCAGCATTTT. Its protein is CASRTSTASNQPQHF.

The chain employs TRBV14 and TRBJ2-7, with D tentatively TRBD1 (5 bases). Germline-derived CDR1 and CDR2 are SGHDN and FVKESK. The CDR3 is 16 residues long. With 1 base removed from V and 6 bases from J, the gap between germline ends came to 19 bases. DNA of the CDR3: TGTGCCAGCAGCCAAGCTGTTCTAGGGCTCAGGGTCGAGCAGTACTTC. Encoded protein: CASSQAVLGLRVEQYF.

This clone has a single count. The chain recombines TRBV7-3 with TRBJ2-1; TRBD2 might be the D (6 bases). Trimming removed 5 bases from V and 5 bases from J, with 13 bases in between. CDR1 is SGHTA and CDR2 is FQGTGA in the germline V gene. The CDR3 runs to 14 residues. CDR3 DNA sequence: TGTGCCAGCAGCAAGTTAGGAGGGGACAATGAGCAGTTCTTC. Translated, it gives CASSKLGGDNEQFF.

CDR3 in DNA: TGTGCCAGCTCACCTGGTGCCTCCGGGGATACGCAGTATTTT. It translates to CASSPGASGDTQYF. This chain uses TRBV18 with TRBJ2-3; D gene uncertain. The CDR3 spans 14 residues. The V end was cut by 3 bases, the J end by 6 bases, with 13 bases between. Per the germline V gene, CDR1 is KGHSH and CDR2 is LQKENI.